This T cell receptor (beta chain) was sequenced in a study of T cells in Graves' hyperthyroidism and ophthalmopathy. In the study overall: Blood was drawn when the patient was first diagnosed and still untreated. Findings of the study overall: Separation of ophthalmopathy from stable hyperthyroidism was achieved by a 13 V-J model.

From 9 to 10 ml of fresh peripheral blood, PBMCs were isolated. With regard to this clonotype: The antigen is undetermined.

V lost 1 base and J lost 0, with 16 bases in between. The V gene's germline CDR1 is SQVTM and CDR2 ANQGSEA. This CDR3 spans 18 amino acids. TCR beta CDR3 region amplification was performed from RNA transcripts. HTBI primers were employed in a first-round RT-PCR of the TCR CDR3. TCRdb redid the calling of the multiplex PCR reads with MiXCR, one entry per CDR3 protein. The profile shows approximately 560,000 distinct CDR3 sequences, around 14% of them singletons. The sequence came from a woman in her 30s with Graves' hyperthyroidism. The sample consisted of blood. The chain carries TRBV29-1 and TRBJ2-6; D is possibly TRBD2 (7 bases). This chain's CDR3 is CSVEVNHGGLSGANVLTF. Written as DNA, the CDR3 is TGCAGCGTTGAAGTCAATCACGGGGGGCTCTCTGGGGCCAACGTCCTGACTTTC.